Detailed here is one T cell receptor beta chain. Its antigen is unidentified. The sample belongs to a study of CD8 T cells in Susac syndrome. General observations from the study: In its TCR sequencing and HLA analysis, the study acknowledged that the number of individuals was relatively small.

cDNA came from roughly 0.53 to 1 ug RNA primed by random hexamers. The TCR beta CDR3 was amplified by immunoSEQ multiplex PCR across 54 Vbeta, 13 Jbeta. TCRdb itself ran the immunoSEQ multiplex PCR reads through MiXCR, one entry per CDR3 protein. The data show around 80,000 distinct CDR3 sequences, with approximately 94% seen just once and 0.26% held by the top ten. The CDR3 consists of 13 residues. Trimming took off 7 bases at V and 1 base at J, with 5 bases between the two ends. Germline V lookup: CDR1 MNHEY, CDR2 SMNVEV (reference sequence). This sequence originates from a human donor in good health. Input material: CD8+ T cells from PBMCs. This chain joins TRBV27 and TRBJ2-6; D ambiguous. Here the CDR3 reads CASTSSGANVLTF. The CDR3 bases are TGTGCCAGCACCTCTTCTGGGGCCAACGTCCTGACTTTC.